The clone carrying this T cell receptor (beta chain) was recorded only once. The antigen remains undetermined. This entry comes from a study of T cell responses to AZD1222 COVID-19 vaccine. General observations from the study: Only after the peak T cell response were repertoires sampled. Most donors were white British, females outnumbered males, and clonal diversity was possibly underestimated. Elevations in Spike-specific TCR breadth and depth followed administration of two AZD1222 doses. Targeting of unmutated variant regions was reportedly seen in nearly half of spike-specific TCRs.

The protocol was immunoSEQ multiplex PCR, while the TCRdb copy is restricted to in-frame clones and leaves out a portion. The repertoire holds some 200,000 clones, 90% to 95% seen once, with roughly 1% in the top ten. CDR3 length equals 15 residues. The V gene end was trimmed by 6 bases and the J gene end by 3 bases; junction bases not matched to a gene: 4. The germline V gene encodes CDR1 MNHEY and CDR2 SVGAGI. The V call is TRBV6-5, the J call TRBJ2-7; TRBD2 agrees at 14 bases. The receptor comes from an adult in good health. This material consisted of peripheral blood, taken on day 0 of MenACWY control vaccination. The CDR3 here is CASSWTSGGFYEQYF. CDR3 sequence (DNA): TGTGCCAGCAGCTGGACTAGCGGGGGGTTCTACGAGCAGTACTTC.